These T cell receptor beta chains were read from a single sample in a study of blood T cell repertoires in COVID-19. The assay was immunoSEQ multiplex PCR, and TCRdb's table has in-frame clones only and misses some. Of roughly 220,000 clones detected, about 79% appear once; the ten largest clones hold 1.4%. The sequenced sample was peripheral blood. These receptors all stem from a woman aged 40 to 55 who had recovered from COVID-19. CDR3s include the opening cysteine and the closing phenylalanine or tryptophan.

j_gene	v_gene	CDR3aa
TRBJ2-1	TRBV13	CASSLGRESEQFF
TRBJ2-5	TRBV7-9	CASSSFTGSQETQYF
TRBJ1-4	TRBV7-2	CASSFTGETNEKLFF
TRBJ2-7	TRBV4-3	CASSQDFTSGGYSYEQYF
TRBJ2-1	TRBV15	CATSRDPSGDEQFF
TRBJ1-2	TRBV12-3/TRBV12-4	CASRPDGGGYTF
TRBJ2-1	TRBV3-1/TRBV3-2	CASSPLAGLRGEQFF
TRBJ1-1	TRBV2	CASSPGKGDTEAFF
TRBJ1-1	TRBV3-1/TRBV3-2	CASSHLLQGASEAFF
TRBJ2-7	TRBV7-9	CASSVDRESYGEQYF